The 21 T cell receptor beta chains listed next were all sequenced from one sample in a study of T cell responses to AZD1222 COVID-19 vaccine. Libraries were prepared by immunoSEQ multiplex PCR; TCRdb keeps only in-frame clonotypes and omits some of them. This table has 130,000 or so clones, about 90% appearing once. The specimen comprised peripheral blood, sampled 28 days after the second AZD1222 dose. These receptor sequences come from an adult who received the AZD1222 COVID-19 vaccine.

This rearrangement joins TRBV18 to TRBJ2-1, with 7 bases fitting TRBD2. CDR1 and CDR2 (germline): KGHSH, LQKENI. J lost 6 bases, V lost 4 bases, and 6 bases had no gene match. This CDR3 is built from 14 residues. The CDR3 region has the DNA TGTGCCAGCTCACTCGTGGGGGGGGTCAATGAGCAGTTCTTC. It is translated as CASSLVGGVNEQFF.

The chain joins TRBV6-4 to TRBJ1-1; 9 nucleotides line up with TRBD1. CDR1 MRHNA and CDR2 SNTAGT come from the germline V gene. V was clipped by 6 bases and J by 5 bases; unmatched bases: 4. The CDR3 loop spans 13 amino acids. For the CDR3, the DNA is TGTGCCAGCAGCAGACAGGGGGGGACTGAAGCTTTCTTT. The encoded protein is CASSRQGGTEAFF.

This rearrangement joins TRBV19 to TRBJ1-4, with 9 bases that match TRBD1. The V gene end was trimmed by 7 bases and the J gene end by 5 bases; junction bases not matched to a gene: 8. The CDR3 is made up of 15 amino acids. Germline loops: CDR1 LNHDA, CDR2 SQIVND (reference sequence). The CDR3 loop reads CASMNRGHGNEKLFF. The DNA for the CDR3 is TGTGCCAGTATGAACAGGGGGCACGGAAATGAAAAACTGTTTTTT.

The V gene is TRBV5-1, the J gene TRBJ1-5; D ambiguous. V lost 4 bases, J lost 5 bases, and 10 bases lay in between. The CDR3 runs to 13 residues. From germline, CDR1 is SGHRS and CDR2 YFSETQ. This chain's CDR3 is CASSRGDDQPQHF. Here the CDR3 DNA reads TGCGCCAGCAGCCGGGGAGACGATCAGCCCCAGCATTTT.

The chain carries TRBV5-8 and TRBJ2-6; no clear D. The CDR3 runs 15 residues. CDR1 and CDR2 (germline): SGHTS, YDEGEE. V was trimmed by 0 bases and J by 2 bases, leaving 6 bases between them. In DNA form, the CDR3 reads TGTGCCAGCAGCTTGGTGGCAGCTGGGGCCAACGTCCTGACTTTC. Protein product: CASSLVAAGANVLTF.

V gene TRBV3-1 (or the pseudogene TRBV3-2) combines with J gene TRBJ1-5, with D possibly being TRBD1 (5 bases). The CDR3 is 15 residues long. Germline V lookup: CDR1 LGHDT, CDR2 YNNKEL (reference sequence). The germline V and J ends were trimmed by 1 base and 2 bases, with 9 bases remaining between them. CDR3 sequence (DNA): TGTGCCAGCAGCCAAGGGGGGGACGGCAATCAGCCCCAGCATTTT. It codes for CASSQGGDGNQPQHF.

The chain joins TRBV10-2 to TRBJ2-1; no firm D call. The germline V and J ends were trimmed by 0 bases and 2 bases, with 11 bases remaining between them. Per germline, CDR1 WSHSY and CDR2 SAAADI. This CDR3 region has 16 residues. The CDR3 nucleotides are TGCGCCAGCAGTGAGTCGGACGAGCGACCCTACAATGAGCAGTTCTTC. Translation gives CASSESDERPYNEQFF.

This clone was seen a single time. The chain couples TRBV9 to TRBJ1-4; D remains ambiguous. Trimming removed 0 bases at V and 2 bases at J, with 11 bases between. This CDR3 has 16 residues. Germline V CDR1 and CDR2: SGDLS, YYNGEE. CDR3 in DNA: TGTGCCAGCAGCGTAGCCTTGGGAGGGACTAATGAAAAACTGTTTTTT. Translated, it gives CASSVALGGTNEKLFF.

The chain recombines TRBV12-5 with TRBJ2-7; D is possibly TRBD1 or TRBD2 (5 bases each). The germline gives CDR1 LGHNT, CDR2 FRNRAP. The V and J ends lost 6 bases and 4 bases respectively, with 10 bases between them. This CDR3 has 12 residues. CDR3 sequence reads: CASGGVVYEQYV. The CDR3 DNA reads TGTGCTAGTGGGGGGGTGGTATACGAGCAGTACGTC.

This chain uses TRBV6-1 with TRBJ2-7; 7 positions agree with TRBD2. Germline CDR1 reads MNHNS; CDR2 reads SASEGT. The CDR3 covers 16 residues. V lost 0 bases and J lost 0; bases outside the gene matches: 5. CDR3 region: CASSEALGGGSYEQYF. CDR3 nucleotides: TGTGCCAGCAGTGAAGCTTTGGGCGGGGGCTCCTACGAGCAGTACTTC.

The chain combines TRBV6-6 with TRBJ1-2; a weak D match, TRBD1 (5 bases). Trimming cost V 1 base and J 0 bases, with 6 bases left between them. Germline values: CDR1 MNHNY, CDR2 SVGAGI (reference sequence). CDR3 length equals 14 residues. CDR3 sequence reads: CASSYWGPNYGYTF. The DNA for the CDR3 is TGTGCCAGCAGTTACTGGGGACCTAACTATGGCTACACCTTC.

V usage is TRBV30 and J usage is TRBJ1-2; D is perhaps TRBD1 (5 bases). Trimming stripped 0 bases from V and 7 bases from J, with 15 bases between. CDR3 length: 14 residues. CDR1 is GTSNPN and CDR2 is SVGIG in the germline V gene (reference sequence). In DNA, the CDR3 is TGTGCCTGGAGTGTCGGGTGGGGGAACCCTGGCTACACCTTC. This translates into CAWSVGWGNPGYTF.

The V gene is TRBV6-5, the J gene TRBJ1-6, with 9 bases aligning to TRBD1. Looked up from germline, CDR1 is MNHEY and CDR2 is SVGAGI. With V trimmed by 7 bases and J by 8 bases, 9 bases remained unmatched. CDR3 length: 15 residues. The CDR3 DNA reads as TGTGCCAGCACTGGGGACAGGGCATCGGATTCACCCCTCCACTTT. Protein sequence: CASTGDRASDSPLHF.

This sequence joins TRBV19 and TRBJ1-5; D is perhaps TRBD1 (5 bases). The CDR3 totals 14 residues. Trimming removed 6 bases at V and 7 bases at J, with 16 bases between. Germline CDR1 is LNHDA and CDR2 is SQIVND (reference sequence). CDR3 sequence reads: CASSGTVAGQPQHF. CDR3 nucleotide sequence: TGTGCCAGTAGCGGGACCGTCGCAGGACAGCCCCAGCATTTT.

The V and J genes are TRBV5-1 and TRBJ2-1; D not certain. CDR1 is SGHRS, CDR2 YFSETQ, per germline. The CDR3 has 12 amino acids. The V end lost 5 bases, the J end lost 12 bases, and 15 bases lay between the germline ends. The chain's CDR3 is CASSPYGPWQFF. The CDR3 DNA reads TGCGCCAGCAGTCCTTACGGCCCTTGGCAGTTCTTC.

This clone was counted between two and nine times. Distinct nucleotide sequences in the sample also encode this CDR3. The CDR3 DNA is TGTGCCAGCAGTGAAAATAGGAATTACGAGCAGTACTTC. Translated: CASSENRNYEQYF. This chain connects TRBV6-1 to TRBJ2-7; D is uncertain. The CDR3 spans 13 residues. Per the germline V gene, CDR1 is MNHNS and CDR2 is SASEGT. V dropped 2 bases and J dropped 4 bases, with 9 bases sitting between them.

The CDR3 loop reads CASSLGQGAAGNTIYF. CDR3 nucleotide sequence: TGTGCCAGCAGCTTGGGACAGGGGGCAGCAGGAAACACCATATATTTT. This chain links TRBV7-6 with TRBJ1-3; 12 nucleotides match TRBD1. The CDR3 loop spans 16 amino acids. V trimming: 3 bases; J trimming: 4 bases; junction bases outside the gene matches: 4. Germline V CDR1 and CDR2: SGHVS, FNYEAQ.

The chain recombines TRBV24-1 with TRBJ2-2; maybe TRBD2 (6 bases). The CDR3 totals 16 residues. V dropped 4 bases and J dropped 3 bases, with 14 bases sitting between them. The V gene's germline CDR1 is KGHDR and CDR2 SFDVKD. CDR3 sequence: CATSDPSAGDTGELFF. The CDR3 DNA sequence: TGTGCCACCAGTGACCCTAGCGCTGGGGACACCGGGGAGCTGTTTTTT.

This clone has a single count. The chain employs TRBV5-1 and TRBJ2-1, with D uncertain. V was shortened by 0 bases and J by 3 bases, with 4 bases between the two germline ends. The CDR3 is made up of 13 amino acids. Germline CDR1 and CDR2: SGHRS and YFSETQ. The CDR3 nucleotides are TGCGCCAGCAGCTTGGCGGTCTACAATGAGCAGTTCTTC. Its translation: CASSLAVYNEQFF.

This clone was seen just once. The genes are TRBV5-1 and TRBJ1-4; the match to TRBD1 covers 9 bases. This CDR3 region has 14 residues. Germline CDR1 reads SGHRS; CDR2 reads YFSETQ. V trimming: 4 bases; J trimming: 4 bases; junction bases outside the gene matches: 2. The CDR3 DNA reads TGCGCCAGCAGCGCGGACAGGGGTAATGAAAAACTGTTTTTT. It specifies CASSADRGNEKLFF.

The V gene is TRBV18, the J gene TRBJ1-2; TRBD1 matches at 7 bases. The germline CDR1 and CDR2 sequences are KGHSH and LQKENI. J was trimmed by 6 bases and V by 3 bases; bases with no gene match: 7. CDR3 length: 14 amino acids. In DNA form, the CDR3 reads TGTGCCAGCTCACCGGCAGGACAGGTTAATGGCTACACCTTC. Encoded protein: CASSPAGQVNGYTF.